Described below is a single T cell receptor beta chain sequence and its context. Per the study methods: Nucleated cell counts were estimated from reference gene primer amplification. The protocol was immunoSEQ multiplex PCR, while the TCRdb copy is restricted to in-frame clones and leaves out a portion. V and J calls and clone size are copied from that table; D and trimming were computed from the DNA. The data contain roughly 83,000 clones, roughly 83% of them singletons. This CDR3 region has 18 residues. Trimming took 3 bases from V and 0 from J; bases not matched to a gene: 8. Germline V gives CDR1 MNHEY, CDR2 SMNVEV (reference sequence). The data stem from a study of blood T cell repertoires in COVID-19. Study summary: The United States, Italy and Spain provided the acute and convalescent COVID-19 samples. In each case, the material was cDNA or gDNA derived from T cells, B-cell-depleted T cells, or PBMCs.

The rearrangement links TRBV27 to TRBJ2-6; 7 bases are a match to TRBD1. The source material was peripheral blood. The TCR was taken from a man aged 50 to 60 with active COVID-19. CDR3 sequence: CASSFSDRALSGANVLTF. In nucleotides, the CDR3 is TGTGCCAGCAGTTTTTCCGACAGGGCTCTCTCTGGGGCCAACGTCCTGACTTTC.